Each of the 14 T cell receptor beta chains below was sequenced from the same sample in a study of technical replicates of blood from a few donors. Profiled with immunoSEQ multiplex PCR; TCRdb holds only in-frame clones, not every one. The repertoire has roughly 80,000 clones, around 94% of them found once; the top ten carry more than 0.35%. Sequenced: T cells isolated from PBMCs. These receptors came from a human donor in good health.

This chain links TRBV7-9 with TRBJ2-6, with 9 nucleotides matching TRBD1. V trimming: 5 bases; J trimming: 4 bases; junction bases outside the gene matches: 6. The CDR3 extends over 16 amino acids. CDR1 is SEHNR and CDR2 is FQNEAQ in the germline V gene (reference sequence). DNA of the CDR3: TGTGCCAGCAGCGTTAGGACAGGGGACGGGGCCAACGTCCTGACTTTC. Translated: CASSVRTGDGANVLTF.

This chain connects TRBV27 to TRBJ1-1; maybe TRBD1 (6 bases). The ends were cut back, 5 bases at V and 0 bases at J, with 13 bases in the middle. Germline lookup yields CDR1 MNHEY and CDR2 SMNVEV (reference sequence). There are 15 residues in the CDR3. The CDR3 loop is CASSPGVTMNTEAFF. The CDR3 DNA reads TGTGCCAGCAGTCCAGGGGTCACCATGAACACTGAAGCTTTCTTT.

The chain links TRBV10-3 to TRBJ1-2, with D uncertain. This CDR3 is built from 12 residues. Trimming cost V 3 bases and J 2 bases, with 4 bases left between them. CDR1 and CDR2 (germline): ENHRY, SYGVKD. The CDR3 region is CAISDSNYGYTF. In DNA form, the CDR3 reads TGTGCCATCAGTGATAGCAACTATGGCTACACCTTC.

This clone has only a few counts. The V and J genes are TRBV12-5 and TRBJ1-1; no clear D. From germline, CDR1 is LGHNT and CDR2 FRNRAP. This CDR3 is built from 13 residues. The V and J ends lost 4 bases and 0 bases respectively, with 6 bases between them. CDR3 coding DNA: TGTGCTAGTGGTTCACAGCTGAACACTGAAGCTTTCTTT. This translates into CASGSQLNTEAFF.

This chain joins TRBV19 and TRBJ2-3, with TRBD2 matching 12 bases. Germline loops: CDR1 LNHDA, CDR2 SQIVND (reference sequence). This CDR3 comprises 17 residues. The ends lost 1 base at V and 6 bases at J; junction bases unmatched: 8. CDR3 amino acids: CASSIVPGLAGWDTQYF. The CDR3 DNA is TGTGCCAGTAGTATAGTTCCAGGACTAGCGGGGTGGGATACGCAGTATTTT.

The genes are TRBV6-5 and TRBJ2-3; possibly TRBD1 for D (6 bases). Germline V gene sequence: CDR1 MNHEY, CDR2 SVGAGI. Trimming pared 2 bases from V and 2 bases from J, leaving 14 bases between. The CDR3 length is 16 residues. CDR3 in amino acids: CASSYSVQGNTDTQYF. The CDR3 coding sequence is TGTGCCAGCAGTTACAGTGTGCAGGGGAACACAGATACGCAGTATTTT.

The rearrangement uses TRBV7-8 and TRBJ1-3; D is undetermined. The germline V and J ends were trimmed by 5 bases and 4 bases, with 6 bases remaining between them. Per the germline V gene, CDR1 is SGHVS and CDR2 is FQNEAQ. The CDR3 runs 12 residues. The CDR3 nucleotides read TGTGCCAGCAGCCCTAAAGGAAACACCATATATTTT. Amino acids: CASSPKGNTIYF.

The V and J genes are TRBV7-3 and TRBJ2-7, with D unclear. Germline CDR1 SGHTA, CDR2 FQGTGA. Trimming took off 2 bases at V and 7 bases at J, with 6 bases between the two ends. This CDR3 is built from 11 residues. As DNA, the CDR3 is TGTGCCAGCAGCTTATTAGATGAGCAGTACTTC. It is translated as CASSLLDEQYF.

The V call is TRBV5-1, the J call TRBJ1-1; possible D gene TRBD1, 5 bases. The CDR3 loop spans 14 amino acids. Germline V gene sequence: CDR1 SGHRS, CDR2 YFSETQ. Trimming pared 4 bases from V and 2 bases from J, leaving 12 bases between. CDR3 bases: TGCGCCAGCAGCCCATGGACATCCAACACTGAAGCTTTCTTT. It specifies CASSPWTSNTEAFF.

The chain recombines TRBV10-3 with TRBJ1-1; 9 nucleotides match TRBD1. The ends lost 4 bases at V and 1 base at J; junction bases unmatched: 1. CDR1 is ENHRY, CDR2 SYGVKD, per germline. The CDR3 is 14 amino acids. The CDR3 DNA is TGTGCCATCAGTGCGGACAGGGGGAACACTGAAGCTTTCTTT. Translated, it gives CAISADRGNTEAFF.

The chain couples TRBV6-6 to TRBJ2-2; 11 bases are a match to TRBD2. The CDR3 extends over 16 amino acids. Losses at the gene ends were 5 bases for V and 5 bases for J; bases not matched to a gene: 7. Germline-derived CDR1 and CDR2 are MNHNY and SVGAGI (reference sequence). In DNA, the CDR3 is TGTGCCAGCAGTATTACTAGCGGGAGTAGTACCGGGGAGCTGTTTTTT. Translating it yields CASSITSGSSTGELFF.

The rearrangement uses TRBV15 and TRBJ2-2; possibly TRBD1 for D (5 bases). The CDR3 has 14 residues. Trimming left V 3 bases short and J 2 bases short, with 7 bases between. CDR1 and CDR2 (germline): LNHNV, YYDKDF (reference sequence). The CDR3 nucleotides read TGTGCCACCAGCAGGACAGAAAACACCGGGGAGCTGTTTTTT. It is translated as CATSRTENTGELFF.

The V and J genes are TRBV5-1 and TRBJ2-3, with 12 bases matching TRBD1. Germline CDR1 SGHRS, CDR2 YFSETQ. The CDR3 has 16 residues. After removal of 4 bases from V and 2 bases from J, the junction contained 5 bases not matched to a gene. The CDR3 DNA is TGCGCCAGCAGCCAGGGGACAGGGGGCCTCACAGATACGCAGTATTTT. Protein: CASSQGTGGLTDTQYF.

This chain joins TRBV18 and TRBJ2-2; TRBD2 aligns across 7 bases. Trimming at V came to 3 bases and at J to 1 base, leaving 2 bases not matched to a gene. The CDR3 covers 15 residues. Germline values: CDR1 KGHSH, CDR2 LQKENI. CDR3 nucleotides: TGTGCCAGCTCACCCCCTAGCGGGAACACCGGGGAGCTGTTTTTT. Translating it yields CASSPPSGNTGELFF.